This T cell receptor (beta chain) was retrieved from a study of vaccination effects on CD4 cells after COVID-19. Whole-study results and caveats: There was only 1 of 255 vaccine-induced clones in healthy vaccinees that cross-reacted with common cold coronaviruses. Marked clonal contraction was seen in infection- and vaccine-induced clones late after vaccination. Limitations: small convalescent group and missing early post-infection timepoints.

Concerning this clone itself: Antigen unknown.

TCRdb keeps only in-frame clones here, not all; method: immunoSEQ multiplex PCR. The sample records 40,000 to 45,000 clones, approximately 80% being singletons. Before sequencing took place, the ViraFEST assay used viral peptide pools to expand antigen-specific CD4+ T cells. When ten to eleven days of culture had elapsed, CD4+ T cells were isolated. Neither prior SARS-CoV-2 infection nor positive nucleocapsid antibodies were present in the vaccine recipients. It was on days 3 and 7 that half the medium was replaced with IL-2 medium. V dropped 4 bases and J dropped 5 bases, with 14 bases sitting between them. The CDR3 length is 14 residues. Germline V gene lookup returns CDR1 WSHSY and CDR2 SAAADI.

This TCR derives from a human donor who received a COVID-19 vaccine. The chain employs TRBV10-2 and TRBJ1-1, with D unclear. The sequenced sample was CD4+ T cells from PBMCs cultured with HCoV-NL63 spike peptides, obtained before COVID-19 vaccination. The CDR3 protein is CASSVGRVQTEAFF. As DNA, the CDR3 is TGCGCCAGCAGTGTTGGACGGGTGCAGACTGAAGCTTTCTTT.